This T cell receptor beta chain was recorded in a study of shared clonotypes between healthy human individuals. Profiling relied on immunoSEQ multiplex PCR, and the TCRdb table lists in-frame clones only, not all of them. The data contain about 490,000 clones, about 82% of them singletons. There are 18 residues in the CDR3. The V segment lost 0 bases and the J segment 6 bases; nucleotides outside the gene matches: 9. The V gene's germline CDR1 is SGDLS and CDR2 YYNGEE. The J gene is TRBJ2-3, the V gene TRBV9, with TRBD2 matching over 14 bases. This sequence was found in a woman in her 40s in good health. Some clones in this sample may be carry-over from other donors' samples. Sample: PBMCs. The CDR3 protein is CASSVVGTSGSGDDTQYF. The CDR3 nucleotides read TGTGCCAGCAGCGTAGTTGGGACTAGCGGGAGTGGTGATGATACGCAGTATTTT.